Sequencing of this TCR beta chain was carried out in a study of CD8 T cells in Susac syndrome. RNA, at roughly 0.45 to 1 ug, was reverse transcribed with random hexamers. TCRdb re-analysed the immunoSEQ multiplex PCR reads in MiXCR, keeping a single row per CDR3 protein. The sample contains about 440,000 distinct CDR3 sequences, approximately 89% of which appear only once. This clonotype was picked up one time. TEMRA cells underwent FACS enrichment and CD8+ and CD4+ T cells underwent negative isolation. Trimming removed 3 bases from V and 1 base from J; junction bases left unmatched: 8. This CDR3 contains 17 residues.

The sequenced material came from CD8+ T cells from PBMCs. The source is a human donor with multiple sclerosis. The chain employs TRBV12-3 or TRBV12-4 and TRBJ1-5, with 8 nucleotides matching TRBD1. The CDR3 is CASSFDRGPTSNQPQHF. CDR3 DNA: TGTGCCAGCAGTTTTGACAGGGGCCCCACCAGCAATCAGCCCCAGCATTTT.